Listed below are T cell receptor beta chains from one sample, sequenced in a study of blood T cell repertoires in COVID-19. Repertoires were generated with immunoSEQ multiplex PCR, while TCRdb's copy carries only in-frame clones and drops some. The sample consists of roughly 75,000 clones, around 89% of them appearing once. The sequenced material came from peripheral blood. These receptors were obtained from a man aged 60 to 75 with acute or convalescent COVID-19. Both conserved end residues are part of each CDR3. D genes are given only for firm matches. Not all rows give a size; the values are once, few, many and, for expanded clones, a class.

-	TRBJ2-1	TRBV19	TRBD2	TGTGCCAGTAGTGATAGAGGGGGACTAGCGGTCTCACTTTTCTTC	CASSDRGGLAVSLFF
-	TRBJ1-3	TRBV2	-	TGTGCCAGCAAAAAGTCGCAGGGTAGGCTTGAGAGCTCTGGAAACACCATATATTTT	CASKKSQGRLESSGNTIYF
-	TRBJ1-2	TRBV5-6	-	TGTGCCAGCAGCTTTCTCGAGAGGAACTATGGCTACACCTTC	CASSFLERNYGYTF
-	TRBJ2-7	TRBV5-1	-	TGCGCCAGCAGCTCCGGACTTAGGAGCTCCTACGAGCAGTACTTC	CASSSGLRSSYEQYF
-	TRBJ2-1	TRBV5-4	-	TGTGCCAGCAGCACTCGCATGGGCGACTACAATGAGCAGTTCTTC	CASSTRMGDYNEQFF
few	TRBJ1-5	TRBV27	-	TGTGCCAGCAGTCCAACATATTCCCATAGCAATCAGCCCCAGCATTTT	CASSPTYSHSNQPQHF
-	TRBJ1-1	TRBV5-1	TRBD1	TGCGCCAGCGGACAGGGTTTGAACACTGAAGCTTTCTTT	CASGQGLNTEAFF
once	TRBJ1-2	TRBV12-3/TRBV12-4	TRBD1	TGTGCCAGCAGTTTGGGGACAGAGTATGGCTACACCTTC	CASSLGTEYGYTF
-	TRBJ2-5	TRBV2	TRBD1	TGTGCCAGCAGTGCAAGGGGGCGCGTCCAGTACTTC	CASSARGRVQYF
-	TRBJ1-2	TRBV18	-	TGTGCCAGCTCACCATTAGGGGATAATGGCTACACCTTC	CASSPLGDNGYTF
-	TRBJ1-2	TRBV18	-	TGTGCCAGCTCACCTGGCACAGACCTTAACTATGGCTACACCTTC	CASSPGTDLNYGYTF
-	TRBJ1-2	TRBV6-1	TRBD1	TGTGCCAGCAGTGAACAGGGGGCCTATGGCTACACCTTC	CASSEQGAYGYTF
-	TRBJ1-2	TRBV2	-	TGTGCCAGCAGTGTACTACAGGGCGCCGATGGCTACACCTTC	CASSVLQGADGYTF
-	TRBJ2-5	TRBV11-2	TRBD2	TGTGCCAGCAGCTTAGAGCTAGCGGGGAACCAAGAGACCCAGTACTTC	CASSLELAGNQETQYF
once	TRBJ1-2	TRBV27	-	TGTGCCAGCAGTTTATCCTCTAGGGGCCGAGGCAACTATGGCTACACCTTC	CASSLSSRGRGNYGYTF
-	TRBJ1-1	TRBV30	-	TGTGCCTGGGAAAAACAGGGTACCCTGAATGGAGCTTTCTTT	CAWEKQGTLNGAFF
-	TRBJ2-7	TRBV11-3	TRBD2	TGTGCCAGCAGCCCCGGGAGGGGCGAGGGCATTTACGAGCAGTACTTC	CASSPGRGEGIYEQYF
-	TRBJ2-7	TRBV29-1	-	TGCAGCGTTGAAATCCCAGGGGCCAGTTACGAGCAGTACTTC	CSVEIPGASYEQYF
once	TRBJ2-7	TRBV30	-	TGTGCCTGGAGTGTGGAGGGTATTAGGTACGAGCAGTACTTC	CAWSVEGIRYEQYF
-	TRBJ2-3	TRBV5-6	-	TGTGCCAGCAGCTTGAATTTCGGTACGCAGTATTTT	CASSLNFGTQYF
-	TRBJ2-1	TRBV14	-	TGTGCCAGCAGCCAAGAGGCTGCCAGGGACTACAATGAGCAGTTCTTC	CASSQEAARDYNEQFF
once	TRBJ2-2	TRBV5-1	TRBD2	TGCGCCAGCAGCGCACTAGCGGGAGTTGACACCGGGGAGCTGTTTTTT	CASSALAGVDTGELFF
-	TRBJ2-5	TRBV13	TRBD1	TGTGCCAGCAGCTTAGGGACAGGGGGCCAGGAGACCCAGTACTTC	CASSLGTGGQETQYF
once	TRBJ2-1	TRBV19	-	TGTGCCAGTAGTATAGAAGAGGGGAGGGGGTACAATGAGCAGTTCTTC	CASSIEEGRGYNEQFF
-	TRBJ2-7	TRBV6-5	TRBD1	TGTGCCAGCCGTTCTTTGACAGGGGGGCTCTACGAGCAGTACTTC	CASRSLTGGLYEQYF
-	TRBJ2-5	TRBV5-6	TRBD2	TGTGCCAGCAGCTTGGTGGCGGGGGGCCAAGAGACCCAGTACTTC	CASSLVAGGQETQYF
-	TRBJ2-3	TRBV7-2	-	TGTGCCAGCAGCTTAAACAGAGATACGCAGTATTTT	CASSLNRDTQYF
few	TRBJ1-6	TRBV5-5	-	TGTGCCAGCAGCTTGGGTTTTACAGGGTGGACACCCCTCCACTTT	CASSLGFTGWTPLHF
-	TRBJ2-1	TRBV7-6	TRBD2	TGTGCCAGCAGTTCAGGGTTAGCGGGGGAGCGGAATGAGCAGTTCTTC	CASSSGLAGERNEQFF
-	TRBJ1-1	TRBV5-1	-	TGCGCCAGCAGCCAGGGTTCCACTGAAGCTTTCTTT	CASSQGSTEAFF
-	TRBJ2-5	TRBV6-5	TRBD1	TGTGCCACCCGTAAAGGGGGACAGAGAGAGACCCAGTACTTC	CATRKGGQRETQYF
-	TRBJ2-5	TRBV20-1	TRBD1	TGCAGTGCTAGTGGACAGGGGGGAGAGACCCAGTACTTC	CSASGQGGETQYF
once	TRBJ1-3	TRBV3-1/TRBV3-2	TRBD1	TGTGCCAGCAGCCACGTAGGGGGCTCGAGCTCTGGAAACACCATATATTTT	CASSHVGGSSSGNTIYF
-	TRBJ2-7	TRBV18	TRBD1	TGTGCCAGCGCTTCCGGGACAGGGGGTGTATCCTACGAGCAGTACTTC	CASASGTGGVSYEQYF
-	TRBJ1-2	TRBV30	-	TGTGCCAATAGTGGGGTAGGGGGTGACTATGGCTACACCTTC	CANSGVGGDYGYTF
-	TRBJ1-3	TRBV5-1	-	TGCGCCAGCAGCATCTCAGGGGTTTCAGGAAACACCATATATTTT	CASSISGVSGNTIYF
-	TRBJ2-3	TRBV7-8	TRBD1	TGTGCCAGCAGCAAAGGGACAGGGAGAGATACGCAGTATTTT	CASSKGTGRDTQYF
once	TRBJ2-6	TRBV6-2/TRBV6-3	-	TGTGCCAGCAGTTCTCGATTGGGCGCTGGGGCCAACGTCCTGACTTTC	CASSSRLGAGANVLTF
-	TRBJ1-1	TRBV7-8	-	TGTGCCAGCAGCTTAGGGTACAGGGCTGGGGACACTGAAGCTTTCTTT	CASSLGYRAGDTEAFF
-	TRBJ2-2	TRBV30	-	TGTGCCACCGGACAGCACACCGGGGAGCTGTTTTTT	CATGQHTGELFF
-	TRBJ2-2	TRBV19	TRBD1	TGTGCCAGTAGTACATCCCGGGACAGGGTAGAGCTGTTTTTT	CASSTSRDRVELFF
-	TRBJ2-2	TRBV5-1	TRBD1	TGCGCCAGCAGCTTGGCGGCAGGGGGCTTTATCGGGGAGCTGTTTTTT	CASSLAAGGFIGELFF
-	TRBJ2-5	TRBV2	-	TGTGCCAGCAGTGACCAGGGGACGCAGACCCAGTACTTC	CASSDQGTQTQYF
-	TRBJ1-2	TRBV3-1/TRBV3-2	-	TGTGCCAGCAGCCAGACAGACCACTATGGCTACACCTTC	CASSQTDHYGYTF
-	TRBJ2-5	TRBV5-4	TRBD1	TGTGCCAGCAGCAAGGACAGGGCGATTTCCCAAGAGACCCAGTACTTC	CASSKDRAISQETQYF
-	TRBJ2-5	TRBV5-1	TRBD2	TGCGCCAGCAGCGCGGGACTAGCGACGTGGGAAGAGACCCAGTACTTC	CASSAGLATWEETQYF
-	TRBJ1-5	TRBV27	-	TGTGCCAGCAGTTTATTGTTCATCCGGGGCAATCAGCCCCAGCATTTT	CASSLLFIRGNQPQHF
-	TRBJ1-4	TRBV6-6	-	TGTGCCAGCAGTTCCCCCCTCAGTGCAACTAATGAAAAACTGTTTTTT	CASSSPLSATNEKLFF
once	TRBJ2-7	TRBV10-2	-	TGCGCCAGCAGTGTAGACAGTGGTAACTACGAGCAGTACTTC	CASSVDSGNYEQYF
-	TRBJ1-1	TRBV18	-	TGTGCCAGCTCACTTACGGACAGTAACACTGAAGCTTTCTTT	CASSLTDSNTEAFF
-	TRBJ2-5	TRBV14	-	TGTGCCAGCAGCCAAGTCAGGGAGACCCAGTACTTC	CASSQVRETQYF
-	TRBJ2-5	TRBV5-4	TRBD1	TGTGCCAGCAGCATGGGACAGCGTCAAGAGACCCAGTACTTC	CASSMGQRQETQYF